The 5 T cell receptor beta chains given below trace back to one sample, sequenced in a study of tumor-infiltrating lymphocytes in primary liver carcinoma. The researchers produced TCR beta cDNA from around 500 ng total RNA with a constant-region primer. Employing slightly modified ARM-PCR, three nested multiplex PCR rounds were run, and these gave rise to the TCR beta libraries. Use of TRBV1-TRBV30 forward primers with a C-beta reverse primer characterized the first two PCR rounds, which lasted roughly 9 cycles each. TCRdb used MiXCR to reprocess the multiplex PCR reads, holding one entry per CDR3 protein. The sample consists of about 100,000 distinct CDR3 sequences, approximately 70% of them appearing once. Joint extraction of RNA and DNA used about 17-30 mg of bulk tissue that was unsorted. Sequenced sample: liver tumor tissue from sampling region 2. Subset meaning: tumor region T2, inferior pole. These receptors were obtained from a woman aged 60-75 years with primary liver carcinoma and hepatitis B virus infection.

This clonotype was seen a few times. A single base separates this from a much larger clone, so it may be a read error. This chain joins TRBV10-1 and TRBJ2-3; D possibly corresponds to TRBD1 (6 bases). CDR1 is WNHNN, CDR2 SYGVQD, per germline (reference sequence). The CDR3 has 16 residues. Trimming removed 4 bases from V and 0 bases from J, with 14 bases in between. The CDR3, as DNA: TGCGCCAGCAGTGTGGGGACACCTTACAGCACAGATACGCAGTATTTT. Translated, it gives CASSVGTPYSTDTQYF.

The CDR3, as DNA: TGTGCCAGCAGTTACTCGAGGGGAGGGAACAGGGCCACTGAAGCTTTCTTT. This codes for CASSYSRGGNRATEAFF. V usage is TRBV6-6 and J usage is TRBJ1-1; weak D call: TRBD1 (6 bases). The ends were cut back, 0 bases at V and 4 bases at J, with 18 bases in the middle. There are 17 residues in the CDR3. Germline-derived CDR1 and CDR2 are MNHNY and SVGAGI (reference sequence).

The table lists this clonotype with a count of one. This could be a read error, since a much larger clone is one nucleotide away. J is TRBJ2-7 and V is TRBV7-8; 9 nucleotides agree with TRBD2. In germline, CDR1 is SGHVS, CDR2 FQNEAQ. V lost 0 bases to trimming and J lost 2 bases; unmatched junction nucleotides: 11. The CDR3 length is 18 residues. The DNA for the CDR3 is TGTGCCAGCAGCTTAGCCTTAACCGGGACTAGCTGGGCCTACGAGCAGTACTTC. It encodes CASSLALTGTSWAYEQYF.

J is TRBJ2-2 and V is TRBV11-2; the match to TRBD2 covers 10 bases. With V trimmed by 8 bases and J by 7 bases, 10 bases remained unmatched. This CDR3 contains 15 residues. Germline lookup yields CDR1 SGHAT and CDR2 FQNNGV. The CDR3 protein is CASGSLGLASGELFF. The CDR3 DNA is TGTGCCAGCGGATCTCTGGGACTAGCGAGCGGGGAGCTGTTTTTT.

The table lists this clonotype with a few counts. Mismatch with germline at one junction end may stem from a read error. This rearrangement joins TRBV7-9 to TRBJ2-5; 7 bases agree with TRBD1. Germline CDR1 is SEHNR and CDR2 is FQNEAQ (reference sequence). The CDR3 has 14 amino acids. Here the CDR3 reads CACSTGTAIWTQYF. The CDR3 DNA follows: TGTGCCTGCAGCACCGGGACAGCAATCTGGACCCAGTACTTC.